These 23 T cell receptor beta chains originate from one sample sequenced in a study of T cell clonality in common variable immunodeficiency (dated by TCRdb to the mid-2010s). Library prep was done by the immunoSEQ multiplex PCR assay. TCRdb stores this immuneACCESS table with in-frame sequences only. Part of the clones is absent; in the studies checked, under half of the shortfall reflects unresolved V genes, and no reason is known for the rest. Here the sample lists about 43,000 clones, none seen once only. The ten largest clones add up to about 1.9% of the sample. Sequencing was carried out using peripheral blood mononuclear cells. These receptors came from a person aged 18 to 75 in good health.

This clone occurred many times. The read finishes 3 residues shy of the CDR3 end, and the germline J gene is used to complete it. The gene calls are TRBV4-1 and TRBJ2-5; 14 bases line up with TRBD2. CDR3 length equals 17 residues. Germline V gene lookup returns CDR1 MGHRA and CDR2 YSYEKL. V trimming: 2 bases; J trimming: 3 bases; junction bases outside the gene matches: 5. CDR3 DNA (partial): TGCGCCAGCAGCCAACCCACGGGACTAGCGGGAGAAGAGACC. It codes for CASSQPTGLAGEET. The CDR3 as a whole reads CASSQPTGLAGEETQYF.

This clone has ten or more counts. The missing CDR3 end, 3 residues past where the read stops, is filled in from the germline J gene. The genes are TRBV18 and TRBJ2-3; D gene unclear. The CDR3 sequence is 14 residues long. Germline values: CDR1 KGHSH, CDR2 LQKENI. Trimming removed 1 base from V and 5 bases from J, with 10 bases in between. The CDR3 protein is CASSPLGRQDTQYF. The covered CDR3 bases are TGTGCCAGCTCACCACTGGGCAGACAAGATACG.

This clone showed up many times. The read terminates 3 residues before the CDR3 end, so the remaining end is supplied by the germline J gene. The chain joins TRBV5-6 to TRBJ1-2; D may be TRBD1 (5 bases). V was pared by 0 bases and J by 2 bases, with 8 bases between. Germline CDR1 SGHDT, CDR2 YYEEEE. The CDR3 has 14 amino acids. CDR3 region: CASSLVGGNYGYTF. Incomplete CDR3 DNA: TGTGCCAGCAGCTTGGTGGGGGGGAACTATGGC.

This clone was seen at least ten times. Sequencing ends 3 residues short of the CDR3 end; the germline J gene provides the rest. The chain recombines TRBV12-3 or TRBV12-4 with TRBJ2-7, with 7 bases aligning to TRBD1. After removal of 3 bases from V and 5 bases from J, the junction contained 4 bases not matched to a gene. The CDR3 spans 13 residues. The CDR3 here is CASSFLDRDEQYF. The covered CDR3 bases are TGTGCCAGCAGTTTTCTAGACAGGGACGAG.

This clone has at least ten counts. The CDR3 end falls 3 residues outside the read, so it is completed with the germline J gene. The chain employs TRBV20-1 and TRBJ1-2, with 7 bases lining up with TRBD1. This CDR3 contains 13 residues. Germline V lookup: CDR1 DFQATT, CDR2 SNEGSKA (reference sequence). The covered CDR3 bases are TGCAGTGCCGAAAAAGGACAGGCAGATCAC. The encoded protein is CSAEKGQADH. The complete CDR3 protein is CSAEKGQADHYTF.

This clone was seen at least ten times. The read gets to within 3 residues of the CDR3 end, and the germline J gene fills in the rest. The V and J genes are TRBV10-3 and TRBJ2-2; TRBD2 matches 14 bases. In germline, CDR1 is ENHRY, CDR2 SYGVKD. V lost 2 bases, J lost 9 bases, and 14 bases stayed unmatched. The CDR3 is 19 residues long. The CDR3 loop reads CAISEGTPGTSGSPWELFF. The CDR3 DNA, read in part, is TGTGCCATCAGTGAGGGAACCCCCGGGACTAGCGGGAGTCCGTGGGAG.

This clone was observed at least ten times. With the read ending 3 residues before the CDR3 end, the germline J gene is used to fill in that end. This chain uses TRBV19 with TRBJ2-7; 8 nucleotides line up with TRBD2. This CDR3 comprises 16 residues. V lost 1 base and J lost 2; bases outside the gene matches: 7. Germline CDR1 is LNHDA and CDR2 is SQIVND (reference sequence). CDR3 DNA (partial): TGTGCCAGTAGTATAGTGACGACTAGCGTACCCTACGAG. Translation: CASSIVTTSVPYE. The CDR3 as a whole reads CASSIVTTSVPYEQYF.

This clone has a count of ten or more. The read ends 3 residues shy of where the CDR3 ends; the end is completed using the germline J gene. The rearrangement uses TRBV7-8 and TRBJ1-1; 9 nucleotides agree with TRBD1. Trimming removed 4 bases from V and 5 bases from J; junction bases left unmatched: 8. CDR1 SGHVS and CDR2 FQNEAQ come from the germline V gene. This CDR3 is 15 amino acids long. CDR3 amino acids: CASSYTGGAGTEAFF. The CDR3 bases that were read are TGTGCCAGCAGCTACACAGGGGGCGCAGGGACTGAA.

As regards this clone: The CDR3 extends 3 residues past the end of the read, so its final part is completed from the germline J gene. This sequence joins TRBV25-1 and TRBJ1-2; tentative D call: TRBD1 (5 bases). CDR1 MGHDK and CDR2 SYGVNS come from the germline V gene. CDR3 length equals 14 residues. The CDR3 sequence: CASSLGGPAGGYTF. The sequenced CDR3 bases are TGTGCCAGCAGCCTGGGGGGACCCGCCGGCGGC.

The table lists this clone with many counts. The read falls 3 residues short of the CDR3 end, and the missing part is taken from the germline J gene. This sequence joins TRBV16 and TRBJ2-5, with D unclear. Germline CDR1 KGHSY, CDR2 FQNENV. CDR3 length equals 14 residues. The germline V and J ends were trimmed by 4 bases and 3 bases, with 12 bases remaining between them. CDR3: CASSPGYREETQYF. The sequenced part of the CDR3 DNA is TGTGCCAGCAGCCCCGGTTATAGGGAAGAGACC.

This clone was found many times. The CDR3 is cut off 3 residues early in the read; its end comes from the germline J gene. This chain connects TRBV5-4 to TRBJ2-1; 9 bases match TRBD1. This CDR3 spans 15 amino acids. CDR1 is SGHNT, CDR2 YYREEE, per germline (reference sequence). V was pared by 4 bases and J by 6 bases, with 8 bases of the junction left unmatched. The covered CDR3 bases are TGTGCCAGCAGCGACGACAGGGGGTTAGGCAATGAG. This translates into CASSDDRGLGNE. In full, the CDR3 reads CASSDDRGLGNEQFF.

This clone was found many times. Sequencing ends 3 residues short of the CDR3 end; the germline J gene provides the rest. V usage is TRBV30 and J usage is TRBJ2-4; a weak D match, TRBD2 (6 bases). Germline V CDR1 and CDR2: GTSNPN, SVGIG (reference sequence). The V gene lost 6 bases and the J gene lost 0 bases, with 12 bases spanning the gap. The CDR3 consists of 14 residues. CDR3 DNA (partial): TGTGCCTGTCAGACGGGACTAGCCAAAAACATT. Residues: CACQTGLAKNI. The whole CDR3 reads CACQTGLAKNIQYF.

This clone was seen many times. The read ends 3 residues before the CDR3 terminus; that terminus is restored from the germline J gene. The chain carries TRBV7-6 and TRBJ2-7; TRBD2 agrees at 8 bases. The trim removed 5 bases at V and 6 bases at J, leaving 3 bases unmatched. From germline, CDR1 is SGHVS and CDR2 FNYEAQ. CDR3 size: 12 residues. CDR3 bases read: TGTGCCAGCAGCCGCCTAGCGGGCGAG. Translation gives CASSRLAGE. In full, the CDR3 reads CASSRLAGEQYF.

Ten or more counts support this clone. Sequencing ends 3 residues short of the CDR3 end; the germline J gene provides the rest. This chain links TRBV30 with TRBJ1-1; 7 nucleotides match TRBD1. V shed 5 bases and J 4 bases; nucleotides not matched to a gene: 7. The germline V gene encodes CDR1 GTSNPN and CDR2 SVGIG (reference sequence). The CDR3 has 13 residues. CDR3 DNA (partial): TGTGCCTGGGGGGCCTCAGGGGGCACTGAA. It is translated as CAWGASGGTE. In full, the CDR3 is CAWGASGGTEAFF.

At least ten counts were recorded for this clone. Sequencing ends 3 residues short of the CDR3 end; the germline J gene provides the rest. The rearrangement uses TRBV2 and TRBJ2-3; 15 nucleotides match TRBD2. In germline, CDR1 is SNHLY, CDR2 FYNNEI. This CDR3 has 15 amino acids. The CDR3 bases that were read are TGTGCCAGCACCGGACTAGCGGGGGGGAAAGAGACG. Protein sequence: CASTGLAGGKET. The whole CDR3 sequence reads CASTGLAGGKETQYF.

In its sample, this clone was seen many times. The CDR3 sequence is CASGDLGGASGANVLFF. The covered CDR3 bases are TGCGCCAGCGGCGATCTGGGCGGAGCCTCTGGGGCCAACGTG. The chain recombines TRBV5-1 with TRBJ2-2; D perhaps matches TRBD1 (5 bases). The read comes to an end 3 residues before the CDR3 does, leaving the germline J gene to fill in the end. There are 17 residues in the CDR3. CDR1 SGHRS and CDR2 YFSETQ come from the germline V gene.

This clone has at least ten counts. Read coverage stops 3 residues before the CDR3 terminus; the germline J gene supplies the remainder. The chain employs TRBV5-6 and TRBJ1-6, with 8 positions matching TRBD1. This CDR3 spans 15 amino acids. Germline V lookup: CDR1 SGHDT, CDR2 YYEEEE. V dropped 5 bases and J dropped 7; count of bases not matched to a gene: 8. The sequenced part of the CDR3 DNA is TGTGCCAGCAGATCGGGACAGGCGGAAAATTCACCC. Translation gives CASRSGQAENSP. The whole CDR3 protein reads CASRSGQAENSPLHF.

About this clone: The read is 3 residues too short to cover the CDR3 end, so that end is filled in from the germline J gene. The V call is TRBV30, the J call TRBJ2-5; D might be TRBD2 (7 bases). The length of the CDR3 is 16 residues. With 2 bases removed from V and 5 bases from J, the gap between germline ends came to 21 bases. CDR1 and CDR2 from the germline V gene are GTSNPN and SVGIG (reference sequence). The CDR3 reads CAWSLRGGWRGETQYF. The part of the CDR3 DNA that was read is TGTGCCTGGAGTCTAAGGGGGGGGTGGAGGGGGGAGACC.

This clone was counted only a few times. The CDR3 sequence: CASSIRTAHGQYF. Partial CDR3 DNA: TGTGCCAGTAGTATACGGACAGCGCATGGT. The chain carries TRBV19 and TRBJ2-4, with D possibly matching TRBD1 (6 bases). With the read ending 3 residues before the CDR3 end, the germline J gene is used to fill in that end. This CDR3 region has 13 residues. The germline CDR1 and CDR2 sequences are LNHDA and SQIVND (reference sequence).

This clone appeared many times. The sequenced fragment ends 3 residues before the CDR3 boundary, so the rest is inferred from the germline J gene. Other DNA sequences in this specimen translate into the identical CDR3. The chain recombines TRBV5-1 with TRBJ2-6; 7 nucleotides agree with TRBD1. The length of the CDR3 is 18 residues. Germline assignment: CDR1 SGHRS and CDR2 YFSETQ. Trimming at V came to 4 bases and at J to 0 bases, leaving 10 bases not matched to a gene. Incomplete CDR3 DNA: TGCGCCAGCAGCGGGACAGCTTCTTTTTACTCTGGGGCCAACGTC. Amino acid sequence: CASSGTASFYSGANV. The full CDR3 protein reads CASSGTASFYSGANVLTF.

This clone was recorded many times. The read terminates 3 residues before the CDR3 end, so the remaining end is supplied by the germline J gene. J is TRBJ1-2 and V is TRBV6-1, with 8 bases lining up with TRBD1. Trimming at V came to 4 bases and at J to 5 bases, leaving 9 bases not matched to a gene. This CDR3 contains 15 residues. Germline-derived CDR1 and CDR2 are MNHNS and SASEGT. CDR3 protein: CASSGRGQVAYGYTF. The covered CDR3 bases are TGTGCCAGCAGTGGCAGGGGACAGGTAGCTTATGGC.

This clone has ten or more counts. At one end, the junction sequence differs from germline, possibly due to a read error. The read ends 3 residues shy of where the CDR3 ends; the end is completed using the germline J gene. J is TRBJ1-2 and V is TRBV4-2; 8 bases match TRBD1. Germline V CDR1 and CDR2: LGHNA, YNFKEQ. The CDR3 totals 16 residues. The CDR3 DNA, read in part, is TGCGCCAGCAGCCAAGAGGCCAGGGGGCTGAACTATGGC. Translating it yields CASSQEARGLNYG. The whole CDR3 reads CASSQEARGLNYGYTF.

This clone has a count of ten or more. From the germline J gene comes the end of the CDR3, since the read stops 3 residues before it. This sequence joins TRBV6-4 and TRBJ2-3; D unresolved. The germline V gene encodes CDR1 MRHNA and CDR2 SNTAGT. This CDR3 has 13 amino acids. The V and J ends lost 6 bases and 1 base respectively, with 8 bases between them. The part of the CDR3 DNA that was read is TGTGCCAGCAGCCCTTCGGGCACAGATACG. Its translation: CASSPSGTDT. The whole CDR3 is CASSPSGTDTQYF.